This T cell receptor beta chain was captured in a study of T cells after yellow fever vaccination. The wider study: Preparing low-cell-number fractions relied on SMART-Seq v4 Ultra Low Input. Findings and limits, study-wide: Researchers cautioned that FACS-sorted repertoires could harbor abundant clonotypes contaminating from the bulk population. Clonotypes appearing in both CD4 and CD8 compartments existed, and their share was small.

Template switching by 5'RACE produced TCR cDNA, adding a universal primer site and UMIs. TCRdb called the 5' RACE reads again in MiXCR, with one record for every CDR3 protein. The profile covers approximately 250,000 distinct CDR3 sequences, with more than 3.5% appearing a single time and about a fifth taken by the ten largest. In its sample, this clonotype was seen many times. Antigen: not known. CDR1 is PRHDT, CDR2 FYEKMQ, per germline (reference sequence). The CDR3 totals 17 residues. Trimming at V came to 5 bases and at J to 0 bases, leaving 5 bases not matched to a gene. Specimen: PBMCs, collected 15 days after the yellow fever booster vaccination. The source of this sequence is a man younger than 35 who received the YFV17D yellow fever vaccine. The chain carries TRBV13 and TRBJ1-6, with 9 bases identical to TRBD1. The chain's CDR3 is CASSAGTGSSYNSPLHF. CDR3 sequence (DNA): TGTGCCAGCAGCGCCGGGACAGGGAGCTCCTATAATTCACCCCTCCACTTT.